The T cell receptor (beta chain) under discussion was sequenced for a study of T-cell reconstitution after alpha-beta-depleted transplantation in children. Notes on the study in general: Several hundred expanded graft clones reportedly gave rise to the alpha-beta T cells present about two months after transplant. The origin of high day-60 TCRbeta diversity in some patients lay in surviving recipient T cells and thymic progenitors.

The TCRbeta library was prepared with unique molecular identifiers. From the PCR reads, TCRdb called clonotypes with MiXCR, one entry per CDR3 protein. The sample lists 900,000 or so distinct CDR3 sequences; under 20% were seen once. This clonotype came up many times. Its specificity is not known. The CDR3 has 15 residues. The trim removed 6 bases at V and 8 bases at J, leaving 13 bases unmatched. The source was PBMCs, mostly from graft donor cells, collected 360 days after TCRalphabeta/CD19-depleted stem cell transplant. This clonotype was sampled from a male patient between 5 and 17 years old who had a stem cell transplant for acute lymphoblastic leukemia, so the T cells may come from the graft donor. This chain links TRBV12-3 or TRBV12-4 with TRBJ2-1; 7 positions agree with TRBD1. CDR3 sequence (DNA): TGTGCCAGCAGCCTTTGGGTGATTCAGGGGGATGAGCAGTTCTTC. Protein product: CASSLWVIQGDEQFF.